The 30 T cell receptor beta chains below all came from one sample that was sequenced in a study of blood T cell repertoires in COVID-19. This table comes from immunoSEQ multiplex PCR, and its TCRdb copy is limited to in-frame clones, with some not included. The table has 100,000 to 140,000 clones, 80% to 85% seen once. Sequencing was performed on peripheral blood. Every receptor here comes from a human donor in a cohort sampled during active COVID-19.

The chain combines TRBV10-3 with TRBJ2-7, with 10 bases matching TRBD1. The CDR3 has 13 residues. After removal of 4 bases from V and 3 bases from J, the junction contained 0 bases not matched to a gene. Germline V CDR1 and CDR2: ENHRY, SYGVKD. In nucleotides, the CDR3 is TGTGCCATCAGTGGGACAGGGGGCTACGAGCAGTACGTC. Encoded protein: CAISGTGGYEQYV.

The chain links TRBV5-4 to TRBJ2-3; TRBD2 aligns across 8 bases. V lost 0 bases, J lost 6 bases, and 9 bases stayed unmatched. Germline V gene sequence: CDR1 SGHNT, CDR2 YYREEE (reference sequence). CDR3 length: 16 amino acids. CDR3 in DNA: TGTGCCAGCAGCTTGGATGGGGGCGGGAGGATGGATACGCAGTATTTT. Protein product: CASSLDGGGRMDTQYF.

V gene TRBV6-1 combines with J gene TRBJ1-1; D not resolved. Trimming left V 4 bases short and J 0 bases short, with 21 bases between. This CDR3 has 18 amino acids. Per the germline V gene, CDR1 is MNHNS and CDR2 is SASEGT. The CDR3: CASSVGSRDLIMNTEAFF. The CDR3 region has the DNA TGTGCCAGCAGTGTAGGATCCCGGGATCTAATTATGAACACTGAAGCTTTCTTT.

The chain carries TRBV5-4 and TRBJ2-7, with 9 bases identical to TRBD2. J lost 3 bases, V lost 0 bases, and 4 bases had no gene match. This CDR3 region has 15 residues. CDR1 and CDR2 from the germline V gene are SGHNT and YYREEE (reference sequence). DNA of the CDR3: TGTGCCAGCAGCTTGGACCCTAGCGGGATCTACGAGCAGTACGTC. It is translated as CASSLDPSGIYEQYV.

The chain joins TRBV10-3 to TRBJ2-1; 7 bases fit TRBD2. This CDR3 has 16 amino acids. The trim removed 0 bases at V and 5 bases at J, leaving 7 bases unmatched. The germline CDR1 and CDR2 sequences are ENHRY and SYGVKD. In nucleotides, the CDR3 is TGTGCCATCAGTGAGTCACGAGCGGGACGAGACAATGAGCAGTTCTTC. Its translation is CAISESRAGRDNEQFF.

The rearrangement uses TRBV5-5 and TRBJ2-5; the match to TRBD2 covers 7 bases. The V gene end was trimmed by 1 base and the J gene end by 5 bases; junction bases not matched to a gene: 8. The CDR3 consists of 15 residues. Germline lookup yields CDR1 SGHKS and CDR2 YYEKEE (reference sequence). The CDR3 DNA reads as TGTGCCAGCAGCTTGATCGTGGGAGGGTCGGAGACCCAGTACTTC. This gives the protein CASSLIVGGSETQYF.

The chain carries TRBV19 and TRBJ2-5; 10 nucleotides agree with TRBD2. V lost 4 bases, J lost 5 bases, and 10 bases stayed unmatched. There are 16 residues in the CDR3. The germline V gene encodes CDR1 LNHDA and CDR2 SQIVND (reference sequence). In nucleotides, the CDR3 is TGTGCCAGTAGTACCTCCGGGACTAGCGTTTCGGAGACCCAGTACTTC. Residues: CASSTSGTSVSETQYF.

The chain has TRBV7-2 and TRBJ2-7, with 12 bases that match TRBD2. The CDR3 runs 16 residues. Losses at the gene ends were 1 base for V and 4 bases for J; bases not matched to a gene: 5. CDR1 SGHTA and CDR2 FQGNSA come from the germline V gene. CDR3 region: CASSLEGLAGQYEQYF. For the CDR3, the DNA is TGTGCCAGCAGCTTAGAAGGACTAGCGGGACAGTACGAGCAGTACTTC.

The chain couples TRBV18 to TRBJ1-4; the match to TRBD1 covers 7 bases. This CDR3 is built from 15 residues. The junction had 5 bases not matched to a gene; V was cut back by 3 bases and J by 4 bases. Germline V CDR1 and CDR2: KGHSH, LQKENI. DNA for the CDR3: TGTGCCAGCTCACCGACCAGACAGGGTAATGAAAAACTGTTTTTT. Protein sequence: CASSPTRQGNEKLFF. Using reference TRBV18 and TRBJ1-4 for the parts outside the CDR3, the full variable domain is NAGVMQNPRHLVRRRGQEARLRCSPMKGHSHVYWYRQLPEEGLKFMVYLQKENIIDESGMPKERFSAEFPKEGPSILRIQQVVRGDSAAYFCASSPTRQGNEKLFFGSGTQLSVL.

This clone was counted a single time. The chain combines TRBV30 with TRBJ1-5, with D perhaps matching TRBD1 (5 bases). Germline CDR1 GTSNPN, CDR2 SVGIG (reference sequence). This CDR3 comprises 14 residues. Trimming removed 0 bases at V and 4 bases at J, with 10 bases between. The CDR3 nucleotides are TGTGCCTGGAGTGTACGGGGGGGGAATCAGCCCCAGCATTTT. Translating it yields CAWSVRGGNQPQHF.

This rearrangement joins TRBV24-1 to TRBJ2-1, with D tentatively TRBD2 (5 bases). Germline V CDR1 and CDR2: KGHDR, SFDVKD. V lost 4 bases and J lost 5, with 17 bases in between. CDR3 length equals 16 residues. DNA of the CDR3: TGTGCCACCAGTGAGCCCCCCGGGGTAGGTGACAATGAGCAGTTCTTC. Translated, it gives CATSEPPGVGDNEQFF.

The rearrangement joins TRBV10-3 to TRBJ1-3; D ambiguous. V gave up 4 bases and J gave up 0 bases, with 7 bases separating them. CDR1 and CDR2 (germline): ENHRY, SYGVKD. The CDR3 has 14 amino acids. CDR3 coding DNA: TGTGCCATCAGTGGAGGCCGCTCTGGAAACACCATATATTTT. Translated: CAISGGRSGNTIYF.

The CDR3: CASSQEPSGITGELFF. Here the CDR3 DNA reads TGCGCCAGCAGCCAGGAACCTAGCGGGATCACCGGGGAGCTGTTTTTT. This sequence joins TRBV4-3 and TRBJ2-2; 9 nucleotides line up with TRBD2. The CDR3 runs to 16 residues. The V and J ends lost 3 bases and 4 bases, in that order; junction bases with no gene match: 6. Germline values: CDR1 LGHNA, CDR2 YSLEER.

The genes are TRBV28 and TRBJ2-3; 9 bases line up with TRBD2. CDR1 MDHEN and CDR2 SYDVKM come from the germline V gene. The CDR3 runs to 18 residues. After removal of 7 bases from V and 0 bases from J, the junction contained 14 bases not matched to a gene. This CDR3 is CASTPTLASGTSTDTQYF. CDR3 nucleotide sequence: TGTGCCAGCACCCCCACCCTGGCTAGCGGGACTAGCACAGATACGCAGTATTTT.

This clone appeared a few times. The chain employs TRBV27 and TRBJ1-6; D gene uncertain. CDR3 length: 14 residues. With 2 bases removed from V and 7 bases from J, the gap between germline ends came to 9 bases. CDR1 is MNHEY, CDR2 SMNVEV, per germline (reference sequence). CDR3 bases: TGTGCCAGCAGTTTAAATCTTCCCAATTCACCCCTCCACTTT. It yields the protein CASSLNLPNSPLHF.

This clone was counted a single time. The gene calls are TRBV19 and TRBJ1-4; TRBD1 agrees at 9 bases. CDR1 is LNHDA and CDR2 is SQIVND in the germline V gene (reference sequence). CDR3 length: 15 amino acids. Losses at the gene ends were 3 bases for V and 7 bases for J; bases not matched to a gene: 6. CDR3 DNA: TGTGCCAGTAGTATCATTGGGACAGGGAGTGAAAAACTGTTTTTT. Amino acid sequence: CASSIIGTGSEKLFF.

The CDR3 DNA reads as TGTGCCAGCAGCCCATTGGGGCTGCTCTATGAAGCTTTCTTT. Amino acids: CASSPLGLLYEAFF. The rearrangement uses TRBV3-1 (or the pseudogene TRBV3-2) and TRBJ1-1; D is possibly TRBD1 (5 bases). Looked up from germline, CDR1 is LGHDT and CDR2 is YNNKEL (reference sequence). The V and J ends lost 4 bases and 7 bases respectively, with 16 bases between them. The CDR3 length is 14 residues.

The V and J genes are TRBV27 and TRBJ1-2, with 7 bases aligning to TRBD1. Germline V lookup: CDR1 MNHEY, CDR2 SMNVEV (reference sequence). The V and J ends lost 5 bases and 4 bases, in that order; junction bases with no gene match: 13. This CDR3 has 16 amino acids. The CDR3 DNA is TGTGCCAGCAGTGAGGGGACAGCTGGAATGGGCTATGGCTACACCTTC. Translation: CASSEGTAGMGYGYTF.

The V call is TRBV30, the J call TRBJ2-1; maybe TRBD2 (5 bases). The CDR3 sequence is 12 residues long. Germline V gene lookup returns CDR1 GTSNPN and CDR2 SVGIG (reference sequence). V was cut by 2 bases and J by 5 bases, with 7 bases left in between. CDR3 nucleotide sequence: TGTGCCTGGAGTAAGACTAACAATGAGCAGTTCTTC. Protein sequence: CAWSKTNNEQFF.

The V call is TRBV5-1, the J call TRBJ2-1; 7 nucleotides align to TRBD1. The CDR3 is 14 amino acids. CDR1 and CDR2 from the germline V gene are SGHRS and YFSETQ. V lost 0 bases to trimming and J lost 4 bases; unmatched junction nucleotides: 1. Written as DNA, the CDR3 is TGCGCCAGCAGCTTGGGGGACAGTTACAATGAGCAGTTCTTC. It codes for CASSLGDSYNEQFF.

The chain couples TRBV7-9 to TRBJ1-2, with D hard to call. The V end lost 4 bases, the J end lost 4 bases, and 13 bases lay between the germline ends. The germline CDR1 and CDR2 sequences are SEHNR and FQNEAQ (reference sequence). The CDR3 length is 14 residues. The DNA for the CDR3 is TGTGCCAGCAGCTCCGGCGGTACGGGCTATGGCTACACCTTC. It translates to CASSSGGTGYGYTF.

The CDR3 DNA is TGTGCCAGCAGCTTAGGCGCGGCTAGCGGGAACGAGCAGTACTTC. This codes for CASSLGAASGNEQYF. The chain combines TRBV11-2 with TRBJ2-7; TRBD2 aligns across 9 bases. The germline V gene has CDR1 SGHAT and CDR2 FQNNGV. This CDR3 is 15 amino acids long. Trimming took 1 base from V and 5 from J; bases not matched to a gene: 6.

The V and J genes are TRBV6-2 or TRBV6-3 and TRBJ2-3; D possibly corresponds to TRBD1 (5 bases). The V gene lost 2 bases and the J gene lost 2 bases, with 11 bases spanning the gap. Germline CDR1 is MNHEY and CDR2 is SVGEGT. CDR3 size: 15 residues. CDR3 nucleotide sequence: TGTGCCAGCAGTTACCCGTTAGGGGCCACAGATACGCAGTATTTT. This translates into CASSYPLGATDTQYF.

The chain combines TRBV18 with TRBJ2-1; the D is unclear. Trimming took off 2 bases at V and 0 bases at J, with 8 bases between the two ends. This CDR3 comprises 15 residues. The germline gives CDR1 KGHSH, CDR2 LQKENI. CDR3: CASSPIRDSYNEQFF. CDR3 nucleotide sequence: TGTGCCAGCTCACCAATCCGAGACTCCTACAATGAGCAGTTCTTC.

The rearrangement joins TRBV7-2 to TRBJ2-2, with 14 bases that match TRBD2. Germline V gene sequence: CDR1 SGHTA, CDR2 FQGNSA. CDR3 length equals 17 residues. V was clipped by 3 bases and J by 5 bases; unmatched bases: 5. The DNA of the CDR3 is TGTGCCAGCAGCTTGACTAGCGGGAGGGCCGGTACCGGGGAGCTGTTTTTT. It is translated as CASSLTSGRAGTGELFF. Together with reference TRBV7-2 and TRBJ2-2, the CDR3 gives the full variable domain: GAGVSQSPSNKVTEKGKDVELRCDPISGHTALYWYRQSLGQGLEFLIYFQGNSAPDKSGLPSDRFSAERTGGSVSTLTIQRTQQEDSAVYLCASSLTSGRAGTGELFFGEGSRLTVL.

This chain connects TRBV27 to TRBJ2-1, with a weak D call TRBD2 (8 bases). Germline V lookup: CDR1 MNHEY, CDR2 SMNVEV (reference sequence). Trimming took 5 bases from V and 3 from J, leaving 29 bases between them. The CDR3 sequence is 20 residues long. The CDR3: CASSPGASGPYRGLYNEQFF. Here the CDR3 DNA reads TGTGCCAGCAGTCCCGGCGCTAGCGGGCCCTACAGGGGCCTCTACAATGAGCAGTTCTTC.

This clone occurred a few times. DNA for the CDR3: TGCGCCAGCAGGGTCGGGAGCTCTGGGGCCAACGTCCTGACTTTC. This translates into CASRVGSSGANVLTF. The chain couples TRBV5-1 to TRBJ2-6, with D possibly being TRBD2 (6 bases). V lost 5 bases to trimming and J lost 0 bases, with 9 bases between them. Germline CDR1 and CDR2: SGHRS and YFSETQ. This CDR3 spans 15 amino acids.

The chain couples TRBV4-3 to TRBJ2-2; the match to TRBD2 covers 8 bases. V was pared by 0 bases and J by 6 bases, with 9 bases of the junction left unmatched. Germline V gene data show CDR1 as LGHNA and CDR2 as YSLEER. This CDR3 region has 17 residues. The CDR3 sequence: CASSQDLFREGAGELFF. The CDR3 coding sequence is TGCGCCAGCAGCCAAGATCTTTTCCGGGAGGGAGCCGGGGAGCTGTTTTTT.

The chain couples TRBV12-5 to TRBJ2-1, with D possibly TRBD2 on 6 matching bases. The V gene lost 6 bases and the J gene lost 8 bases, with 23 bases spanning the gap. From germline, CDR1 is LGHNT and CDR2 FRNRAP. This CDR3 comprises 16 residues. The CDR3 bases are TGTGCTAGTGGCCTGAACCCGGGACTGTTTGTCTATGAGCAGTTCTTC. It codes for CASGLNPGLFVYEQFF.

J is TRBJ2-6 and V is TRBV5-4; 7 nucleotides line up with TRBD1. CDR1 is SGHNT and CDR2 is YYREEE in the germline V gene (reference sequence). J was trimmed by 3 bases and V by 4 bases; bases with no gene match: 10. This CDR3 has 17 amino acids. The CDR3 DNA is TGTGCCAGCAGCCCCTCAACAGGGGTGGTTGGGGCCAACGTCCTGACTTTC. It translates to CASSPSTGVVGANVLTF. The full variable domain, its missing parts supplied by reference TRBV5-4 and TRBJ2-6, is ETGVTQSPTHLIKTRGQQVTLRCSSQSGHNTVSWYQQALGQGPQFIFQYYREEENGRGNFPPRFSGLQFPNYSSELNVNALELDDSALYLCASSPSTGVVGANVLTFGAGSRLTVL.